This TCR beta chain was retrieved from a study of blood T cell repertoires in COVID-19. At the level of the study: Spain, Italy and the United States supplied samples that represented acute and convalescent COVID-19. Sources were T cells, B-cell-depleted T cells, or PBMCs; the material itself was cDNA or gDNA.

Per the original data handling: Amplifying reference gene primers gave estimates of nucleated cell counts. Repertoires were generated with immunoSEQ multiplex PCR, while TCRdb's copy carries only in-frame clones and drops some. The V and J calls and clone size are taken from that table; D and trimming were inferred from the DNA. There are about 76,000 clones in the sample; 80% to 90% occur only once, and about 18% lies in the top ten. CDR3 length: 17 residues. Germline CDR1 is LGHNA and CDR2 is YNFKEQ. V was clipped by 1 base and J by 4 bases, with 18 bases between them. The sequenced sample consisted of peripheral blood. This chain uses TRBV4-2 with TRBJ2-3, with D maybe TRBD2 (5 bases). The clonotype originates from a woman aged 55-75 years with acute or convalescent COVID-19. CDR3 loop: CASSQVLLTGFADTQYF. The CDR3, as DNA: TGTGCCAGCAGCCAAGTCCTTTTAACGGGGTTCGCAGATACGCAGTATTTT.